This T cell receptor beta chain was sequenced during a study of T cells after yellow fever vaccination. In germline, CDR1 is KGHDR, CDR2 SFDVKD. The CDR3 spans 15 residues. V was trimmed by 2 bases and J by 1 base, leaving 10 bases between them. TCRdb reanalysed the 5' RACE reads using MiXCR and keeps one entry per CDR3 protein. The sample includes 450,000 to 600,000 distinct CDR3 sequences, about 15% of them seen just once. The sample consisted of PBMCs, taken more than 4 days after the first yellow fever vaccination. The sequence was collected from a man younger than 35 who received the YFV17D yellow fever vaccine. The chain has TRBV24-1 and TRBJ1-1; D remains unclear. CDR3 coding DNA: TGTGCCACCAGTGATTCCCGCCGGAGGAACACTGAAGCTTTCTTT. Protein sequence: CATSDSRRRNTEAFF.